One sample yielded the 12 T cell receptor beta chains listed below, sequenced in a study of OX40 agonist ivuxolimab in advanced cancers. Produced via immunoSEQ multiplex PCR; TCRdb's table is partial and in-frame only. The sample lists tens of thousands of clones; 85% to 90% were seen once. The specimen comprised CD4+ or CD8+ T cells sorted from blood, sampled in a trial of the OX40 agonist ivuxolimab. Receptors originate from an adult with an advanced solid tumor such as melanoma, head and neck, liver or kidney cancer.

The chain joins TRBV7-9 to TRBJ1-4; D uncertain. The germline V gene encodes CDR1 SEHNR and CDR2 FQNEAQ (reference sequence). Trimming stripped 7 bases from V and 3 bases from J, with 12 bases between. This CDR3 has 14 residues. CDR3 loop: CASTMVTSNEKLFF. CDR3 coding DNA: TGTGCCAGCACAATGGTCACCTCTAATGAAAAACTGTTTTTT.

V is TRBV27 and J is TRBJ1-1; TRBD1 aligns across 7 bases. CDR3 length: 14 residues. The junction had 2 bases not matched to a gene; V was cut back by 0 bases and J by 4 bases. The germline CDR1 and CDR2 sequences are MNHEY and SMNVEV (reference sequence). The CDR3 protein is CASSLSTGSTEAFF. CDR3 in DNA: TGTGCCAGCAGTTTATCGACAGGGTCCACTGAAGCTTTCTTT.

The rearrangement joins TRBV4-1 to TRBJ1-2; TRBD1 matches at 10 bases. There are 17 residues in the CDR3. CDR1 is MGHRA and CDR2 is YSYEKL in the germline V gene. With V trimmed by 3 bases and J by 7 bases, 14 bases remained unmatched. CDR3 in DNA: TGCGCCAGCAGCCAGCTCCCGGGACAGGGGCTTTACGGTGGCTACACCTTC. Residues: CASSQLPGQGLYGGYTF.

The chain employs TRBV5-5 and TRBJ1-1, with 10 bases aligning to TRBD1. Trimming removed 0 bases from V and 1 base from J; junction bases left unmatched: 6. The V gene's germline CDR1 is SGHKS and CDR2 YYEKEE (reference sequence). The CDR3 consists of 17 residues. CDR3 in DNA: TGTGCCAGCAGCTTGGTTCCTTGGACAGGGGGGAACACTGAAGCTTTCTTT. Translating gives CASSLVPWTGGNTEAFF.

The J gene is TRBJ2-1, the V gene TRBV4-1; tentatively, D is TRBD2 (7 bases). This CDR3 is built from 16 residues. The V end lost 4 bases, the J end lost 3 bases, and 16 bases lay between the germline ends. Looked up from germline, CDR1 is MGHRA and CDR2 is YSYEKL. The CDR3 region is CASSLQGGSLYNEQFF. In DNA form, the CDR3 reads TGCGCCAGCAGCCTACAGGGCGGGAGCCTCTACAATGAGCAGTTCTTC.

The chain carries TRBV27 and TRBJ1-2; TRBD1 agrees at 8 bases. CDR3 size: 13 residues. Per the germline V gene, CDR1 is MNHEY and CDR2 is SMNVEV (reference sequence). V trimming: 3 bases; J trimming: 3 bases; junction bases outside the gene matches: 0. This CDR3 reads CASSLGQDYGYTF. Written as DNA, the CDR3 is TGTGCCAGCAGTTTGGGACAGGACTATGGCTACACCTTC.

V is TRBV29-1 and J is TRBJ2-7; D could derive from TRBD1 or TRBD2 (5 bases each). The CDR3 is 12 residues long. V was shortened by 3 bases and J by 4 bases, with 10 bases between the two germline ends. Germline V gene sequence: CDR1 SQVTM, CDR2 ANQGSEA. The chain's CDR3 is CSVESGPYEQYF. The CDR3 nucleotides read TGCAGCGTTGAGTCGGGGCCATACGAGCAGTACTTC.

This clone was picked up one time. V gene TRBV6-6 combines with J gene TRBJ1-5; D may be TRBD1 (6 bases). Trimming stripped 6 bases from V and 5 bases from J, with 17 bases between. CDR3 size: 15 residues. CDR1 and CDR2 from the germline V gene are MNHNY and SVGAGI (reference sequence). The CDR3 sequence: CASSLYRGLHQPQHF. The DNA of the CDR3 is TGTGCCAGCAGCCTTTACCGGGGGCTCCATCAGCCCCAGCATTTT.

This clone was counted only a few times. The chain recombines TRBV20-1 with TRBJ2-1; D gene ambiguous. CDR1 and CDR2 from the germline V gene are DFQATT and SNEGSKA (reference sequence). Trimming shortened V by 3 bases and J by 9 bases, and 3 bases separated the two germline ends. The CDR3 loop spans 9 amino acids. In nucleotides, the CDR3 is TGCAGTGCTAGCTTTGAGCAGTTCTTC. It translates to CSASFEQFF.

V is TRBV18 and J is TRBJ2-5; a possible D gene is TRBD2 (5 bases). Trimming removed 1 base at V and 5 bases at J, with 14 bases between. Germline V gives CDR1 KGHSH, CDR2 LQKENI. The CDR3 has 15 residues. CDR3 coding DNA: TGTGCCAGCTCACCACAGGGAGACCCCGGGGAGACCCAGTACTTC. Protein product: CASSPQGDPGETQYF.

CDR3 region: CASTRSEQGYEQYF. For the CDR3, the DNA is TGTGCCAGCACCCGCTCGGAACAGGGCTACGAGCAGTACTTC. The rearrangement joins TRBV27 to TRBJ2-7, with a possible D match to TRBD1 (6 bases). Germline-derived CDR1 and CDR2 are MNHEY and SMNVEV (reference sequence). The CDR3 sequence is 14 residues long. The V end was cut by 7 bases, the J end by 3 bases, with 16 bases between.

The rearrangement links TRBV7-2 to TRBJ2-7, with D maybe TRBD1 (6 bases). The CDR3 consists of 14 residues. Germline lookup yields CDR1 SGHTA and CDR2 FQGNSA. Deletions cut 3 bases from V and 1 base from J, with 10 bases between. The CDR3 DNA follows: TGTGCCAGCAGCTTCCTGGGACAATCCTACGAGCAGTACTTC. This gives the protein CASSFLGQSYEQYF.